This record looks at one T cell receptor (beta chain) sequence and its context. Its antigen is undetermined. This record belongs to a study of blood T cells in healthy people across ages. Trimming removed 6 bases from V and 7 bases from J; junction bases left unmatched: 13. This CDR3 region has 18 residues. Germline V gives CDR1 SNHLY, CDR2 FYNNEI. Healthy Caucasian individuals from Russia aged about 6 to 90 served as donors. A second PCR, run for roughly 7 to 11 cycles, used a sample-barcoded 5' primer plus a J-beta primer mix. A template-switch adaptor that had 12 random nucleotides put a tag on each cDNA molecule. In TCRdb, the 5' RACE reads were re-called with MiXCR into one record per CDR3 protein. The sample consists of around 1,000,000 distinct CDR3 sequences, roughly two fifths of them appearing once. General study points: Roughly linear declines in TCR beta diversity per million T cells occurred with age. More naive CD4+ cells and higher diversity marked long-lived donors relative to aged donors.

Sequencing input: blood. The rearrangement joins TRBV2 to TRBJ2-1; 15 bases fit TRBD2. This clonotype originated in a man younger than 30 in good health. The CDR3 coding sequence is TGTGCCAGCAGCCAAGTTGATATGGGACTAGCGGGAGGAAATGAGCAGTTCTTC. Encoded protein: CASSQVDMGLAGGNEQFF.